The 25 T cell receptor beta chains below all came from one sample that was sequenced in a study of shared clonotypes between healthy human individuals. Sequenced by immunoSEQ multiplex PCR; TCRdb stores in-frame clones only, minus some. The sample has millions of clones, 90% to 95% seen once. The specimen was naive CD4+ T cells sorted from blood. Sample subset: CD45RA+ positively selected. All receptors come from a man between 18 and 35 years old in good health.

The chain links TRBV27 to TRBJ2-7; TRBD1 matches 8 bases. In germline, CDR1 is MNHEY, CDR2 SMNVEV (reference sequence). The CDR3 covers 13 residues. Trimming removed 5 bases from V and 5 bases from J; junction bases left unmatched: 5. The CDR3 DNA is TGTGCCAGCAGTCTGAACAGGGGGGACGAGCAGTACTTC. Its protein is CASSLNRGDEQYF.

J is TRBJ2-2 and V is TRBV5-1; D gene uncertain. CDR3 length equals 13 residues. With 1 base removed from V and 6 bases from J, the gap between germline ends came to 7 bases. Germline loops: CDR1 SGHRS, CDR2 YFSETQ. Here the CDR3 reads CASSLTSAGELFF. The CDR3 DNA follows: TGCGCCAGCAGCTTGACCAGCGCCGGGGAGCTGTTTTTT.

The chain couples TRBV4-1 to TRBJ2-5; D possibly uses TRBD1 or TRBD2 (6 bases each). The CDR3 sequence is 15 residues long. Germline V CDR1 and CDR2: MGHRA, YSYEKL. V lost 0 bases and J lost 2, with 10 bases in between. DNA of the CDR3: TGCGCCAGCAGCCAAGATAGGGGGGTTCAAGAGACCCAGTACTTC. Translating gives CASSQDRGVQETQYF.

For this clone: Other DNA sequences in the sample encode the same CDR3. CDR3 DNA: TGTGCCAGCAGTCCCCCCGGTACGGGCACTGAAGCTTTCTTT. This gives the protein CASSPPGTGTEAFF. This chain uses TRBV28 with TRBJ1-1, with D unclear. CDR1 MDHEN and CDR2 SYDVKM come from the germline V gene. The CDR3 is 14 amino acids. V lost 5 bases and J lost 4, with 14 bases in between.

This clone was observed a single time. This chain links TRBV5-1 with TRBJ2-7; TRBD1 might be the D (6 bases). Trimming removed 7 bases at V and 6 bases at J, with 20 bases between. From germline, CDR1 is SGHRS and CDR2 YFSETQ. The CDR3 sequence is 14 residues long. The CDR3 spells CASCAGTTAAEQYF. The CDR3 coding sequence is TGCGCCAGCTGTGCCGGGACAACCGCTGCCGAGCAGTACTTC.

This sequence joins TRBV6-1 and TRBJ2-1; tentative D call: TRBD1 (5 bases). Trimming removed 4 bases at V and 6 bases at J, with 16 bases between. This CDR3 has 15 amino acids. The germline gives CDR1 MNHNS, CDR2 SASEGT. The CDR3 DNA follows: TGTGCCAGCAGTGTTACTCAGGGCCGTGGCAATGAGCAGTTCTTC. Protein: CASSVTQGRGNEQFF.

The CDR3 DNA is TGTGCCAGTTGGACAGGGGGTACGGATACGCAGTATTTT. Translating gives CASWTGGTDTQYF. The J gene is TRBJ2-3, the V gene TRBV6-1, with 10 positions matching TRBD1. Trimming at V came to 9 bases and at J to 6 bases, leaving 6 bases not matched to a gene. CDR1 and CDR2 from the germline V gene are MNHNS and SASEGT. CDR3 length equals 13 residues.

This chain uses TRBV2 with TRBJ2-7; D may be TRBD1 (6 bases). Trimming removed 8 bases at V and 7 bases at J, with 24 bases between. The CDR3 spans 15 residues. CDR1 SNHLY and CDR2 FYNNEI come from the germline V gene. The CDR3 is CASGLMGAYSGEQYF. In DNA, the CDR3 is TGTGCCAGCGGATTGATGGGGGCCTACTCGGGGGAGCAGTACTTC.

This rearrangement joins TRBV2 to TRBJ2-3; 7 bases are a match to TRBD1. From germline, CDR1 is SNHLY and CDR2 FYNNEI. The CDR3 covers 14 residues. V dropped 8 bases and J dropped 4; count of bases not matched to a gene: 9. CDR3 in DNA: TGTGCCAGCGTGAGACAGGGATACGCAGATACGCAGTATTTT. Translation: CASVRQGYADTQYF. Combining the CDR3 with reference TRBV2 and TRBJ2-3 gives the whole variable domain EPEVTQTPSHQVTQMGQEVILRCVPISNHLYFYWYRQILGQKVEFLVSFYNNEISEKSEIFDDQFSVERPDGSNFTLKIRSTKLEDSAMYFCASVRQGYADTQYFGPGTRLTVL.

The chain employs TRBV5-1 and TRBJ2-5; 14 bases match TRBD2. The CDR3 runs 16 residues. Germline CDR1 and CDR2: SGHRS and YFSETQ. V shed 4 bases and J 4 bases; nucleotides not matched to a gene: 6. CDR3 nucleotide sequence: TGCGCCAGCAGCCCGGGACTAGCGGGAGAGGTAGAGACCCAGTACTTC. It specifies CASSPGLAGEVETQYF.

CDR3 DNA: TGTGCCAGCAGCCAACCCCCCGGGAACGAGCAGTACTTC. It specifies CASSQPPGNEQYF. The chain couples TRBV14 to TRBJ2-7; D perhaps matches TRBD2 (5 bases). The CDR3 has 13 amino acids. Trimming shortened V by 2 bases and J by 5 bases, and 10 bases separated the two germline ends. Germline CDR1 and CDR2: SGHDN and FVKESK.

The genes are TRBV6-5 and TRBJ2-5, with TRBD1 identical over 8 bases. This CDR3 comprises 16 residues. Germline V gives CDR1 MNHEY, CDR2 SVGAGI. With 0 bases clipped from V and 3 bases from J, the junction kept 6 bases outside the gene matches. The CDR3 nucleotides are TGTGCCAGCAGTTACTCCAAAGGACAGGGTAAAGAGACCCAGTACTTC. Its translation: CASSYSKGQGKETQYF.

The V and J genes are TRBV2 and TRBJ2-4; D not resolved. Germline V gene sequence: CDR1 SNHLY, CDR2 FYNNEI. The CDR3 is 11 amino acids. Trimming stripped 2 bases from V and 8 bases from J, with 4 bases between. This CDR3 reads CASSEWDIQYF. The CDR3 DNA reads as TGTGCCAGCAGTGAATGGGACATTCAGTACTTC.

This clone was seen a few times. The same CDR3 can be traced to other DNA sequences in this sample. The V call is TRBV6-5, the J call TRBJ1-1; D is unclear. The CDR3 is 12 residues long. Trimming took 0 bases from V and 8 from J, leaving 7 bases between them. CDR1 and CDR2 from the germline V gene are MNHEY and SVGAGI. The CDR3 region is CASSYSTGEAFF. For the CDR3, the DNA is TGTGCCAGCAGTTACTCTACGGGGGAAGCTTTCTTT.

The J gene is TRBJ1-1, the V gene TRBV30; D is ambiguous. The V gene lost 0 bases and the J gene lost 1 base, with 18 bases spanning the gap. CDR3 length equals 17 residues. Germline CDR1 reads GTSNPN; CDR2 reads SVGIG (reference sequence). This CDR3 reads CAWSVIRIGLKNTEAFF. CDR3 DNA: TGTGCCTGGAGTGTCATCAGGATAGGGCTTAAGAACACTGAAGCTTTCTTT.

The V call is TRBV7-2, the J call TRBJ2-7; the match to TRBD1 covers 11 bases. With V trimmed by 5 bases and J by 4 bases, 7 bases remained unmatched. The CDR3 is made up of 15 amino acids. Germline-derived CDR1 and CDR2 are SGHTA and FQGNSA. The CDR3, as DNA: TGTGCCAGCAGCCCGGGACAGGGGGGAAGGTACGAGCAGTACTTC. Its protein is CASSPGQGGRYEQYF.

The CDR3, as DNA: TGTGCCAGCAGGGCGCTCCAGGACGAGCAGTACTTC. It codes for CASRALQDEQYF. The chain carries TRBV2 and TRBJ2-7; unclear D gene. The CDR3 covers 12 residues. Trimming took 6 bases from V and 5 from J, leaving 11 bases between them. Per the germline V gene, CDR1 is SNHLY and CDR2 is FYNNEI. Full variable domain (outside the CDR3, taken from reference TRBV2 and TRBJ2-7): EPEVTQTPSHQVTQMGQEVILRCVPISNHLYFYWYRQILGQKVEFLVSFYNNEISEKSEIFDDQFSVERPDGSNFTLKIRSTKLEDSAMYFCASRALQDEQYFGPGTRLTVT.

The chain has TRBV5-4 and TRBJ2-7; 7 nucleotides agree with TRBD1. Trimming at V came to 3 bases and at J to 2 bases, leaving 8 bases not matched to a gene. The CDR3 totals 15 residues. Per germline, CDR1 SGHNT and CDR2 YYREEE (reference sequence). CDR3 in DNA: TGTGCCAGCAGCTCCACCGGGACAGAAGCCTACGAGCAGTACTTC. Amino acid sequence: CASSSTGTEAYEQYF.

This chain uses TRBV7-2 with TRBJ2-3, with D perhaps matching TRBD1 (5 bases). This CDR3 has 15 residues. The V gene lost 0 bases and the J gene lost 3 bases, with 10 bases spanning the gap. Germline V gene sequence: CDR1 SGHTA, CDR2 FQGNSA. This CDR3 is CASSLAGRTTDTQYF. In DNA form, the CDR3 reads TGTGCCAGCAGCTTAGCGGGCAGGACAACAGATACGCAGTATTTT.

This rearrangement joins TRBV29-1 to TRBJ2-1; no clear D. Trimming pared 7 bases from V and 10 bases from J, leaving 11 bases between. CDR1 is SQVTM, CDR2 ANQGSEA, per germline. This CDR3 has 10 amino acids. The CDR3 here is CSANTPEQFF. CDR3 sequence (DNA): TGCAGCGCCAATACCCCAGAGCAGTTCTTC.

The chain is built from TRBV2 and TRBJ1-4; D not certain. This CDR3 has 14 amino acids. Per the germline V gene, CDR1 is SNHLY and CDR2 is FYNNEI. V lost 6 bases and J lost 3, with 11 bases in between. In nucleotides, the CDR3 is TGTGCCAGCAGAAGTGATGAGGCTAATGAAAAACTGTTTTTT. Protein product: CASRSDEANEKLFF.

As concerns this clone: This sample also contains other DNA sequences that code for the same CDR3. This chain's CDR3 is CAWSAGSTDTQYF. The CDR3 DNA reads TGTGCCTGGAGTGCGGGCAGCACAGATACGCAGTATTTT. The chain links TRBV30 to TRBJ2-3; no reliable D call. The CDR3 extends over 13 amino acids. Deletions cut 1 base from V and 0 bases from J, with 5 bases between. Germline CDR1 is GTSNPN and CDR2 is SVGIG (reference sequence).

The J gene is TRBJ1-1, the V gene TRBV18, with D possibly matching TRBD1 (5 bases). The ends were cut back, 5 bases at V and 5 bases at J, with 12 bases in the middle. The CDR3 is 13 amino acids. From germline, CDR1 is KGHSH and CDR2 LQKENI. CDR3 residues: CASSGMGDTEAFF. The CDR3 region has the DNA TGTGCCAGCTCAGGCATGGGGGATACTGAAGCTTTCTTT.

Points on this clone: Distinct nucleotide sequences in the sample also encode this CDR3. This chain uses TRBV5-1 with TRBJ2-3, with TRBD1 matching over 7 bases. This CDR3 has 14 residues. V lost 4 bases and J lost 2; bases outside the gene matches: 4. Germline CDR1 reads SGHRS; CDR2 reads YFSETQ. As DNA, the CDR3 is TGCGCCAGCAGCCGGGACAGCGTCACAGATACGCAGTATTTT. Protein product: CASSRDSVTDTQYF.

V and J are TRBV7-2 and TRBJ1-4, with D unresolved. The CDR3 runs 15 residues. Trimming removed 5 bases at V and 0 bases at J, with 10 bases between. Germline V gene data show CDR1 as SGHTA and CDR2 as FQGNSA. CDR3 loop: CASSASLATNEKLFF. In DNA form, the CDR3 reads TGTGCCAGCAGCGCTAGCCTCGCAACTAATGAAAAACTGTTTTTT.